The present T cell receptor (beta chain) was sequenced within a study of T-cell memory formation after mild COVID-19. Broader study findings: Clones that contracted from day 15 to 85 had balanced CD4/CD8; later expanders were CD4+ biased. The authors left the SARS-CoV-2 specificity of second-wave clones peaking on day 37 unconfirmed. Memory cells collected pre-infection included some clones that later responded, suggesting cross-reactive memory joined.

The CDR3 extends over 14 amino acids. Trimming took off 7 bases at V and 7 bases at J, with 17 bases between the two ends. Germline-derived CDR1 and CDR2 are SGHTA and FQGNSA. Each CDR3 protein gets one entry after TCRdb re-called the 5' RACE reads with MiXCR. Among under 300,000 distinct CDR3 sequences listed, over 7% were seen once. A remark on this clonotype: Its antigen is not known.

The sequenced sample was PBMCs or a T cell subset sorted from them (not recorded which). The chain carries TRBV7-2 and TRBJ2-1; a possible D gene is TRBD1 (6 bases). This TCR came from a man aged 18 to 30 who had mild COVID-19 (a few samples of this study predate the infection). Cell type and time point are not known. CDR3 region: CASTTGWGPNEQFF. The CDR3 bases are TGTGCCAGCACCACGGGCTGGGGGCCTAATGAGCAGTTCTTC.